A single sample is the source of the 15 T cell receptor beta chains below, sequenced in a study of cytomegalovirus exposure and HLA in healthy donors. The PCR employed 60 Vbeta primers together with 13 Jbeta primers. Measured with immunoSEQ multiplex PCR; TCRdb has only the in-frame clones, and not every one. Of roughly 190,000 clones in the sample, 70% to 75% were seen once. What was sequenced was PBMCs. Source of these receptors: a woman under 40 in good health and CMV-seropositive.

The V gene is TRBV5-1, the J gene TRBJ2-3; D is possibly TRBD2 (7 bases). The germline V gene encodes CDR1 SGHRS and CDR2 YFSETQ. The CDR3 sequence is 15 residues long. V lost 2 bases and J 6 bases, leaving 16 bases between the germline ends. The CDR3 reads CASSLEGGYGDTQYF. CDR3 sequence (DNA): TGCGCCAGCAGCTTAGAGGGGGGGTATGGTGATACGCAGTATTTT.

V and J are TRBV5-6 and TRBJ2-7; perhaps TRBD2 as D (6 bases). Germline-derived CDR1 and CDR2 are SGHDT and YYEEEE. With 2 bases removed from V and 6 bases from J, the gap between germline ends came to 9 bases. The CDR3 totals 12 residues. The CDR3 DNA sequence: TGTGCCAGCAGCTTCGGGAGTTCCGAGCAGTACTTC. The encoded protein is CASSFGSSEQYF.

This chain uses TRBV7-9 with TRBJ1-2; D might be TRBD1 (5 bases). V gave up 3 bases and J gave up 4 bases, with 18 bases separating them. The germline V gene encodes CDR1 SEHNR and CDR2 FQNEAQ (reference sequence). The CDR3 covers 16 residues. The CDR3 sequence is CASSFNPGGRGYGYTF. CDR3 nucleotide sequence: TGTGCCAGCAGCTTTAATCCGGGAGGGAGGGGCTATGGCTACACCTTC.

This sequence joins TRBV7-9 and TRBJ2-2; 10 positions agree with TRBD2. This CDR3 has 14 residues. Trimming cost V 5 bases and J 8 bases; bases outside gene matches: 5. The germline gives CDR1 SEHNR, CDR2 FQNEAQ (reference sequence). CDR3 protein: CASSPLAGKGELFF. The CDR3 DNA follows: TGTGCCAGCAGCCCACTAGCGGGAAAAGGGGAGCTGTTTTTT.

The chain combines TRBV18 with TRBJ2-2; 9 bases map to TRBD1. CDR1 and CDR2 from the germline V gene are KGHSH and LQKENI. The CDR3 has 17 residues. The trim removed 4 bases at V and 0 bases at J, leaving 6 bases unmatched. The CDR3 DNA reads TGTGCCAGCTCACGCTTCGGGGACAGGGCGAACACCGGGGAGCTGTTTTTT. This encodes CASSRFGDRANTGELFF.

This chain links TRBV28 with TRBJ2-1; 7 bases match TRBD2. The germline CDR1 and CDR2 sequences are MDHEN and SYDVKM. The junction had 6 bases not matched to a gene; V was cut back by 2 bases and J by 2 bases. The CDR3 length is 16 residues. CDR3 in amino acids: CASSLPGLEAYNEQFF. DNA of the CDR3: TGTGCCAGCAGTTTACCCGGACTAGAAGCCTACAATGAGCAGTTCTTC.

The chain combines TRBV5-4 with TRBJ2-1, with TRBD2 matching over 8 bases. The CDR3 contains 15 residues. CDR1 is SGHNT, CDR2 YYREEE, per germline (reference sequence). After removal of 5 bases from V and 7 bases from J, the junction contained 11 bases not matched to a gene. CDR3 DNA: TGTGCCAGCAGTCCACTAGCGGTAGGGGGGAATGAGCAGTTCTTC. This translates into CASSPLAVGGNEQFF.

The chain carries TRBV19 and TRBJ2-1; 12 bases are a match to TRBD2. Germline CDR1 is LNHDA and CDR2 is SQIVND (reference sequence). The CDR3 covers 15 residues. V lost 5 bases to trimming and J lost 8 bases; unmatched junction nucleotides: 7. The CDR3 reads CASSGPSGRVDEQFF. CDR3 in DNA: TGTGCCAGTAGTGGTCCTAGCGGGAGGGTCGATGAGCAGTTCTTC.

This chain connects TRBV28 to TRBJ2-5; D might be TRBD2 (6 bases). Trimming left V 7 bases short and J 3 bases short, with 15 bases between. Germline CDR1 MDHEN, CDR2 SYDVKM. The CDR3 runs to 14 residues. The CDR3 protein is CASTSGPPEETQYF. CDR3 bases: TGTGCCAGCACCAGCGGGCCACCAGAAGAGACCCAGTACTTC.

The chain is built from TRBV6-1 and TRBJ1-4; no definite D call. The germline CDR1 and CDR2 sequences are MNHNS and SASEGT. This CDR3 contains 14 residues. The germline V and J ends were trimmed by 9 bases and 3 bases, with 14 bases remaining between them. The CDR3 coding sequence is TGTGCCAGTACACCCGTCATGGCTAATGAAAAACTGTTTTTT. It translates to CASTPVMANEKLFF.

This chain uses TRBV9 with TRBJ2-2; D may be TRBD2 (7 bases). V was pared by 10 bases and J by 5 bases, with 15 bases between. CDR3 size: 13 residues. The germline V gene has CDR1 SGDLS and CDR2 YYNGEE. DNA of the CDR3: TGTGCCGGAGGGGGGGATGGAACCGGGGAGCTGTTTTTT. This codes for CAGGGDGTGELFF.

The chain is built from TRBV27 and TRBJ2-1; 8 bases align to TRBD2. With V trimmed by 2 bases and J by 9 bases, 6 bases remained unmatched. The V gene's germline CDR1 is MNHEY and CDR2 SMNVEV (reference sequence). The CDR3 runs 14 residues. CDR3: CASSLGAGGGEQFF. The CDR3 region has the DNA TGTGCCAGCAGTTTAGGGGCGGGGGGTGGTGAGCAGTTCTTC.

The J gene is TRBJ1-1, the V gene TRBV19, with 7 bases fitting TRBD1. From germline, CDR1 is LNHDA and CDR2 SQIVND (reference sequence). This CDR3 contains 15 residues. The ends lost 4 bases at V and 7 bases at J; junction bases unmatched: 12. CDR3 amino acids: CASSRDRAPWGEAFF. The CDR3, as DNA: TGTGCCAGTAGTAGAGACAGGGCCCCGTGGGGTGAAGCTTTCTTT.

The chain is built from TRBV9 and TRBJ1-3; no clear D gene. Germline V gives CDR1 SGDLS, CDR2 YYNGEE. Trimming cost V 5 bases and J 4 bases, with 13 bases left between them. The CDR3 length is 14 residues. In nucleotides, the CDR3 is TGTGCCAGCAGACCCGAGGGCGCCGGAAACACCATATATTTT. The encoded protein is CASRPEGAGNTIYF.

This chain connects TRBV5-4 to TRBJ1-5, with 8 bases lining up with TRBD1. In germline, CDR1 is SGHNT, CDR2 YYREEE (reference sequence). The CDR3 contains 15 residues. The V gene end was trimmed by 0 bases and the J gene end by 6 bases; junction bases not matched to a gene: 5. The CDR3 DNA sequence: TGTGCCAGCAGCTTGGATACAGGGGGAGCTCAGCCCCAGCATTTT. Its translation: CASSLDTGGAQPQHF.